Shown below are 17 T cell receptor beta chains from a single sample sequenced in a study of OX40 agonist ivuxolimab in advanced cancers. TCRdb keeps only in-frame clones here, not all; method: immunoSEQ multiplex PCR. In the table there are around 45,000 clones, approximately 90% of which are singletons. The sequencing here drew on CD4+ or CD8+ T cells sorted from blood, taken in a trial of the OX40 agonist ivuxolimab. The receptors derive from an adult with an advanced solid tumor such as melanoma, head and neck, liver or kidney cancer.

This chain links TRBV5-5 with TRBJ2-5; TRBD1 or TRBD2 may be the D gene (5 bases each). V was clipped by 2 bases and J by 5 bases, with 10 bases between them. The CDR3 spans 13 residues. CDR1 SGHKS and CDR2 YYEKEE come from the germline V gene (reference sequence). The CDR3 reads CASSFLGDETQYF. As DNA, the CDR3 is TGTGCCAGCAGCTTTTTAGGGGACGAGACCCAGTACTTC.

V and J are TRBV7-8 and TRBJ1-1; no reliable D call. The V end was cut by 2 bases, the J end by 1 base, with 8 bases between. Germline CDR1 and CDR2: SGHVS and FQNEAQ. This CDR3 spans 14 amino acids. The CDR3 spells CASSLSWGNTEAFF. The CDR3 DNA reads as TGTGCCAGCAGCTTAAGCTGGGGGAACACTGAAGCTTTCTTT.

V usage is TRBV5-4 and J usage is TRBJ1-2, with no clear D. This CDR3 comprises 14 residues. The V end was cut by 1 base, the J end by 4 bases, with 11 bases between. CDR1 SGHNT and CDR2 YYREEE come from the germline V gene (reference sequence). The CDR3, as DNA: TGTGCCAGCAGCTTGAGCCGAGGTGGCTATGGCTACACCTTC. Translating it yields CASSLSRGGYGYTF.

The V gene is TRBV29-1, the J gene TRBJ2-1; tentatively, D is TRBD1 (6 bases). Germline assignment: CDR1 SQVTM and CDR2 ANQGSEA. This CDR3 is built from 16 residues. Trimming cost V 5 bases and J 2 bases, with 19 bases left between them. The CDR3 loop reads CSVPPMTGGPYNEQFF. CDR3 coding DNA: TGCAGCGTTCCCCCAATGACAGGTGGGCCCTACAATGAGCAGTTCTTC.

V is TRBV5-6 and J is TRBJ2-3; D is perhaps TRBD2 (6 bases). Per the germline V gene, CDR1 is SGHDT and CDR2 is YYEEEE. The ends were cut back, 2 bases at V and 0 bases at J, with 13 bases in the middle. The CDR3 runs 16 residues. The CDR3 DNA is TGTGCCAGCAGCTTACTAGCTTATGGAAGCACAGATACGCAGTATTTT. This gives the protein CASSLLAYGSTDTQYF.

The rearrangement links TRBV7-9 to TRBJ1-2; no clear D. The CDR3 extends over 12 amino acids. Trimming stripped 6 bases from V and 6 bases from J, with 11 bases between. Germline CDR1 and CDR2: SEHNR and FQNEAQ (reference sequence). CDR3 DNA: TGTGCCAGCAGATTCAGTGTCGATGGCTACACCTTC. Its protein is CASRFSVDGYTF.

The gene calls are TRBV5-1 and TRBJ1-1, with D perhaps matching TRBD1 (5 bases). The CDR3 covers 15 residues. The germline V gene encodes CDR1 SGHRS and CDR2 YFSETQ. Trimming took 5 bases from V and 3 from J, leaving 17 bases between them. As DNA, the CDR3 is TGCGCCAGCAGTTCTGCCGGCGGACACTACACTGAAGCTTTCTTT. It specifies CASSSAGGHYTEAFF.

In this sample, this clone turned up once. Other DNA sequences within the sample encode an identical CDR3. The CDR3 loop reads CASSVGVETSYEQYF. The CDR3 DNA reads TGTGCCAGCAGCGTGGGCGTGGAAACCTCCTACGAGCAGTACTTC. V and J are TRBV9 and TRBJ2-7; no reliable D call. This CDR3 is built from 15 residues. The germline gives CDR1 SGDLS, CDR2 YYNGEE. V was shortened by 2 bases and J by 0 bases, with 12 bases between the two germline ends. The full variable domain, completed using reference TRBV9 and TRBJ2-7, is DSGVTQTPKHLITATGQRVTLRCSPRSGDLSVYWYQQSLDQGLQFLIQYYNGEERAKGNILERFSAQQFPDLHSELNLSSLELGDSALYFCASSVGVETSYEQYFGPGTRLTVT.

The genes are TRBV7-9 and TRBJ1-2, with a possible D match to TRBD1 (5 bases). In germline, CDR1 is SEHNR, CDR2 FQNEAQ (reference sequence). V was trimmed by 4 bases and J by 5 bases, leaving 8 bases between them. CDR3 length: 12 residues. The CDR3 loop reads CASSYGGYGYTF. Here the CDR3 DNA reads TGTGCCAGCAGCTACGGGGGATATGGCTACACCTTC.

V is TRBV5-1 and J is TRBJ1-5; the D gene is possibly TRBD1 (5 bases). The CDR3 extends over 13 amino acids. Germline values: CDR1 SGHRS, CDR2 YFSETQ. Trimming cost V 6 bases and J 4 bases, with 11 bases left between them. CDR3 DNA: TGCGCCAGCAAAGGGGAGGGAAATCAGCCCCAGCATTTT. Amino acids: CASKGEGNQPQHF.

The chain is built from TRBV5-6 and TRBJ1-2, with D uncertain. Trimming shortened V by 0 bases and J by 2 bases, and 8 bases separated the two germline ends. The CDR3 is 14 residues long. Germline-derived CDR1 and CDR2 are SGHDT and YYEEEE. This CDR3 is CASSLAWGNYGYTF. The DNA of the CDR3 is TGTGCCAGCAGCTTGGCTTGGGGAAACTATGGCTACACCTTC. The variable domain in full, with the rest retrieved from reference TRBV5-6 and TRBJ1-2, is DAGVTQSPTHLIKTRGQQVTLRCSPKSGHDTVSWYQQALGQGPQFIFQYYEEEERQRGNFPDRFSGHQFPNYSSELNVNALLLGDSALYLCASSLAWGNYGYTFGSGTRLTVV.

The chain recombines TRBV7-9 with TRBJ1-4, with D possibly TRBD1 on 6 matching bases. CDR1 SEHNR and CDR2 FQNEAQ come from the germline V gene (reference sequence). This CDR3 comprises 12 residues. V was cut by 2 bases and J by 13 bases, with 11 bases left in between. The CDR3 nucleotides read TGTGCCAGCAGCTTAATGGGGGCTGGACTGTTTTTT. Its translation is CASSLMGAGLFF.

The chain recombines TRBV7-6 with TRBJ2-7, with TRBD2 matching 14 bases. Germline V gene data show CDR1 as SGHVS and CDR2 as FNYEAQ. V shed 4 bases and J 5 bases; nucleotides not matched to a gene: 7. This CDR3 contains 16 residues. This CDR3 is CASSSGTSGGTNEQYF. CDR3 nucleotides: TGTGCCAGCAGCTCTGGGACTAGCGGGGGAACTAACGAGCAGTACTTC.

The chain carries TRBV9 and TRBJ2-2; D uncertain. The V and J ends lost 5 bases and 6 bases respectively, with 8 bases between them. CDR1 is SGDLS and CDR2 is YYNGEE in the germline V gene. This CDR3 comprises 12 residues. The chain's CDR3 is CASSHIPGELFF. In DNA, the CDR3 is TGTGCCAGCAGTCATATACCCGGGGAGCTGTTTTTT.

The V and J genes are TRBV28 and TRBJ1-4; TRBD1 matches at 8 bases. V lost 5 bases and J lost 0; bases outside the gene matches: 5. Germline V gives CDR1 MDHEN, CDR2 SYDVKM. CDR3 length: 16 amino acids. The CDR3, as DNA: TGTGCCAGCAGTCGACAGGGGATGGCAACTAATGAAAAACTGTTTTTT. This encodes CASSRQGMATNEKLFF.

The gene calls are TRBV18 and TRBJ1-1; 9 positions match TRBD1. Trimming cost V 0 bases and J 3 bases; bases outside gene matches: 5. Germline CDR1 is KGHSH and CDR2 is LQKENI. CDR3 size: 16 residues. CDR3 sequence reads: CASSPPTGGFDTEAFF. CDR3 in DNA: TGTGCCAGCTCACCACCGACAGGGGGATTCGACACTGAAGCTTTCTTT.

This chain uses TRBV28 with TRBJ2-3, with 10 bases identical to TRBD2. The ends lost 5 bases at V and 6 bases at J; junction bases unmatched: 14. Germline V CDR1 and CDR2: MDHEN, SYDVKM. The CDR3 runs to 17 residues. The CDR3 is CASSPTQLGTSDDTQYF. CDR3 DNA: TGTGCCAGCAGTCCCACTCAACTAGGGACTAGCGATGATACGCAGTATTTT.